The clone carrying this TCR beta chain was seen a single time. Its specificity is unknown. Primers included in the PCR were 60 Vbeta and 13 Jbeta primers. Profiling relied on immunoSEQ multiplex PCR, and the TCRdb table lists in-frame clones only, not all of them. Found here are about 180,000 clones, 70% to 90% of them singletons; the top ten hold 2% to 2.5%. The sample comes from a study of cytomegalovirus exposure and HLA in healthy donors. Findings and caveats of the study: Earlier analysis looked at TCR beta V segments, and most were productive about 87% or about 30% of the time.

Unmatched junction bases numbered 8, after V lost 4 bases and J lost 3 bases. CDR3 size: 15 residues. CDR1 and CDR2 (germline): SEHNR, FQNEAQ (reference sequence). Likely unrecorded immune exposures existed in these nominally healthy donors. Specimen: PBMCs. The source of this sequence is a woman aged 30 to 39 in good health and CMV-seronegative. The chain carries TRBV7-9 and TRBJ2-7, with TRBD1 matching 8 bases. DNA of the CDR3: TGTGCCAGCAGCTCGTCCGGGACAGGCCACTACGAGCAGTACTTC. It specifies CASSSSGTGHYEQYF. The whole variable domain, remainder taken from reference TRBV7-9 and TRBJ2-7, is DTGVSQNPRHKITKRGQNVTFRCDPISEHNRLYWYRQTLGQGPEFLTYFQNEAQLEKSRLLSDRFSAERPKGSFSTLEIQRTEQGDSAMYLCASSSSGTGHYEQYFGPGTRLTVT.